The 14 T cell receptor beta chains listed next were all sequenced from one sample in a study of blood T cell repertoires in COVID-19. Sequenced by immunoSEQ multiplex PCR; TCRdb stores in-frame clones only, minus some. The sample holds around 190,000 clones; roughly 84% are singletons and the top ten take under 4%. Specimen: PBMCs or T cells enriched from blood (not recorded which). These receptors were collected from a woman aged 30 to 39 who had been exposed to COVID-19.

The rearrangement links TRBV9 to TRBJ2-2; D possibly corresponds to TRBD2 (6 bases). Germline V gene data show CDR1 as SGDLS and CDR2 as YYNGEE. The CDR3 has 16 amino acids. V lost 4 bases and J lost 5, with 18 bases in between. In DNA form, the CDR3 reads TGTGCCAGCAGCTGGGGGGTGGAGGTGGTGACCGGGGAGCTGTTTTTT. This gives the protein CASSWGVEVVTGELFF.

This chain joins TRBV5-8 and TRBJ1-3; TRBD1 might be the D (5 bases). The CDR3 is 16 amino acids. Trimming removed 4 bases at V and 4 bases at J, with 18 bases between. Looked up from germline, CDR1 is SGHTS and CDR2 is YDEGEE. CDR3 in DNA: TGTGCCAGCAGCGAAAGACAGCCAAAGGTCGGAAACACCATATATTTT. It translates to CASSERQPKVGNTIYF.

This rearrangement joins TRBV12-3 or TRBV12-4 to TRBJ1-2; D ambiguous. There are 13 residues in the CDR3. V gave up 2 bases and J gave up 5 bases, with 9 bases separating them. The CDR3: CASSLRHSYGYTF. DNA of the CDR3: TGTGCCAGCAGTTTAAGGCACAGTTATGGCTACACCTTC.

The chain couples TRBV27 to TRBJ1-2; TRBD1 matches at 9 bases. Germline V gene lookup returns CDR1 MNHEY and CDR2 SMNVEV (reference sequence). The CDR3 consists of 15 residues. The V and J ends lost 1 base and 5 bases, in that order; junction bases with no gene match: 5. This chain's CDR3 is CASSLWGQGTYGYTF. The CDR3 DNA reads TGTGCCAGCAGTTTATGGGGACAGGGAACATATGGCTACACCTTC.

V and J are TRBV10-3 and TRBJ2-1; 7 nucleotides agree with TRBD1. J lost 4 bases, V lost 2 bases, and 2 bases had no gene match. Germline lookup yields CDR1 ENHRY and CDR2 SYGVKD. CDR3 length: 14 residues. The CDR3 loop reads CAISEEGAYNEQFF. For the CDR3, the DNA is TGTGCCATCAGTGAGGAGGGGGCGTACAATGAGCAGTTCTTC.

The chain combines TRBV28 with TRBJ1-4, with D possibly matching TRBD1 (6 bases). The CDR3 runs 15 residues. Germline V lookup: CDR1 MDHEN, CDR2 SYDVKM. Trimming took off 7 bases at V and 5 bases at J, with 17 bases between the two ends. CDR3 amino acids: CASTLLQGGNEKLFF. CDR3 nucleotides: TGTGCCAGCACCTTACTACAGGGTGGGAATGAAAAACTGTTTTTT.

This rearrangement joins TRBV6-5 to TRBJ1-2; D is unresolved. CDR3 length: 14 residues. V lost 2 bases and J lost 5, with 12 bases in between. Germline V gives CDR1 MNHEY, CDR2 SVGAGI. CDR3 in amino acids: CASSYRGRGYGYTF. The CDR3 nucleotides are TGTGCCAGCAGTTACCGAGGGCGCGGTTATGGCTACACCTTC.

The chain employs TRBV7-9 and TRBJ2-7; the D is unclear. The CDR3 runs to 12 residues. Per germline, CDR1 SEHNR and CDR2 FQNEAQ (reference sequence). V was pared by 1 base and J by 5 bases, with 6 bases between. CDR3 coding DNA: TGTGCCAGCAGCTTAGGGCCCCACGAGCAGTACTTC. It codes for CASSLGPHEQYF. The full variable domain, with the rest looked up from reference TRBV7-9 and TRBJ2-7, is DTGVSQNPRHKITKRGQNVTFRCDPISEHNRLYWYRQTLGQGPEFLTYFQNEAQLEKSRLLSDRFSAERPKGSFSTLEIQRTEQGDSAMYLCASSLGPHEQYFGPGTRLTVT.

The chain recombines TRBV5-6 with TRBJ1-4; D is undetermined. The CDR3 covers 15 residues. V gave up 4 bases and J gave up 3 bases, with 13 bases separating them. Germline V gene lookup returns CDR1 SGHDT and CDR2 YYEEEE. The chain's CDR3 is CASSPESTSNEKLFF. The CDR3 DNA reads TGTGCCAGCAGCCCTGAGTCAACCTCTAATGAAAAACTGTTTTTT.

The chain uses TRBV29-1 and TRBJ2-3; 7 positions match TRBD2. The CDR3 is 15 amino acids. Germline V gene lookup returns CDR1 SQVTM and CDR2 ANQGSEA. V dropped 3 bases and J dropped 2; count of bases not matched to a gene: 8. The CDR3 coding sequence is TGCAGCGTTGATGGGGCTAGCGGTTTCACAGATACGCAGTATTTT. It yields the protein CSVDGASGFTDTQYF.

This chain joins TRBV3-1 (or the pseudogene TRBV3-2) and TRBJ1-2, with D possibly TRBD1 on 5 matching bases. Germline V gives CDR1 LGHDT, CDR2 YNNKEL (reference sequence). This CDR3 region has 12 residues. Trimming removed 2 bases from V and 5 bases from J, with 6 bases in between. CDR3 sequence: CASSQRGYGYTF. CDR3 nucleotide sequence: TGTGCCAGCAGCCAAAGGGGATATGGCTACACCTTC.

This chain connects TRBV15 to TRBJ2-7; D uncertain. V was cut by 1 base and J by 5 bases, with 12 bases left in between. Per the germline V gene, CDR1 is LNHNV and CDR2 is YYDKDF (reference sequence). The CDR3 has 14 amino acids. CDR3 coding DNA: TGTGCCACCAGCAGAGGCCAGGTTAACGACGAGCAGTACTTC. This codes for CATSRGQVNDEQYF.

The chain joins TRBV6-5 to TRBJ2-3; no reliable D call. From germline, CDR1 is MNHEY and CDR2 SVGAGI. CDR3 length equals 12 residues. Trimming left V 6 bases short and J 1 base short, with 5 bases between. The CDR3 bases are TGTGCCAGCAGGCAGGGCACAGATACGCAGTATTTT. Its translation is CASRQGTDTQYF.

This sequence joins TRBV7-3 and TRBJ2-1; tentatively, D is TRBD1 (5 bases). Germline V lookup: CDR1 SGHTA, CDR2 FQGTGA. V lost 2 bases and J 2 bases, leaving 10 bases between the germline ends. CDR3 length: 15 residues. The CDR3 region has the DNA TGTGCCAGCAGCTTAGACAGTATTCCCTACAATGAGCAGTTCTTC. It encodes CASSLDSIPYNEQFF.